These 23 T cell receptor beta chains were sequenced from one sample in a study of cytomegalovirus exposure and HLA in healthy donors. Only in-frame clones appear in the TCRdb table, and some are missing; sequencing was by immunoSEQ multiplex PCR. The repertoire consists of about 120,000 clones, with about nine tenths occurring once and the leading ten covering roughly 2%. Sample: PBMCs. The source of these receptors is a woman younger than 30 in good health and CMV-seronegative.

This clone was seen a handful of times. V usage is TRBV30 and J usage is TRBJ1-2; 9 nucleotides align to TRBD1. CDR3 length: 13 amino acids. Per germline, CDR1 GTSNPN and CDR2 SVGIG (reference sequence). V shed 1 base, J shed 6 bases, and the junction held 3 bases outside the gene matches. Here the CDR3 reads CAWSARTGDGYTF. The CDR3 coding sequence is TGTGCCTGGAGTGCACGGACAGGGGATGGCTACACCTTC.

This clone was detected a few times. The chain employs TRBV25-1 and TRBJ1-2, with a tentative D call TRBD1 (6 bases). This CDR3 is built from 14 residues. Germline CDR1 and CDR2: MGHDK and SYGVNS. The V end was cut by 3 bases, the J end by 6 bases, with 14 bases between. Here the CDR3 DNA reads TGTGCCAGCAGTGATGCCAGGGGACCGGATGGCTACACCTTC. Amino acid sequence: CASSDARGPDGYTF.

This clone was detected only a few times. The junction departs from germline at one end; a sequencing error may be responsible. The rearrangement uses TRBV5-6 and TRBJ1-2; the match to TRBD1 covers 8 bases. Germline lookup yields CDR1 SGHDT and CDR2 YYEEEE. CDR3 length: 14 amino acids. The CDR3 region has the DNA TGTGCCAGCAACTTGGACAGGGATTATTATGGCTACACCTTC. This sequence encodes CASNLDRDYYGYTF.

This chain joins TRBV19 and TRBJ1-2, with D possibly matching TRBD1 (5 bases). V gave up 0 bases and J gave up 4 bases, with 15 bases separating them. Looked up from germline, CDR1 is LNHDA and CDR2 is SQIVND (reference sequence). The CDR3 loop spans 16 amino acids. In DNA form, the CDR3 reads TGTGCCAGTAGTATAGACTACGTGCCGGGGGGCTATGGCTACACCTTC. Residues: CASSIDYVPGGYGYTF.

The J gene is TRBJ2-1, the V gene TRBV5-4, with 7 bases lining up with TRBD2. Germline V CDR1 and CDR2: SGHNT, YYREEE (reference sequence). Unmatched junction bases numbered 6, after V lost 3 bases and J lost 0 bases. The CDR3 has 16 residues. The CDR3 loop is CASSSPGGSSYNEQFF. As DNA, the CDR3 is TGTGCCAGCAGCTCCCCGGGCGGGAGCTCCTACAATGAGCAGTTCTTC. Based on the CDR3 plus reference TRBV5-4 and TRBJ2-1, the full variable domain is ETGVTQSPTHLIKTRGQQVTLRCSSQSGHNTVSWYQQALGQGPQFIFQYYREEENGRGNFPPRFSGLQFPNYSSELNVNALELDDSALYLCASSSPGGSSYNEQFFGPGTRLTVL.

The chain carries TRBV11-3 and TRBJ2-7; D remains ambiguous. Deletions cut 5 bases from V and 0 bases from J, with 14 bases between. The CDR3 has 15 amino acids. In germline, CDR1 is SGHNT, CDR2 YENEEA. CDR3 nucleotide sequence: TGTGCCAGCAGCCAAGAACTCGCGGACTCCTACGAGCAGTACTTC. It specifies CASSQELADSYEQYF.

The rearrangement links TRBV28 to TRBJ2-4; tentatively, D is TRBD2 (6 bases). The germline V and J ends were trimmed by 8 bases and 0 bases, with 11 bases remaining between them. CDR3 length equals 14 residues. CDR1 is MDHEN and CDR2 is SYDVKM in the germline V gene. In DNA form, the CDR3 reads TGTGCCAGCCTAGGAGGGGCAGCCAAAAACATTCAGTACTTC. This encodes CASLGGAAKNIQYF.

This clone was recorded a few times. The chain combines TRBV7-9 with TRBJ2-1, with unresolved D. The CDR3 has 15 amino acids. Trimming cost V 3 bases and J 0 bases, with 9 bases left between them. The germline V gene has CDR1 SEHNR and CDR2 FQNEAQ (reference sequence). CDR3 nucleotides: TGTGCCAGCAGCTTGGGCGCAAGCTCCTACAATGAGCAGTTCTTC. Encoded protein: CASSLGASSYNEQFF.

V gene TRBV7-9 combines with J gene TRBJ2-1; TRBD2 might be the D (5 bases). This CDR3 contains 16 residues. Trimming cost V 5 bases and J 0 bases, with 14 bases left between them. Germline V gene data show CDR1 as SEHNR and CDR2 as FQNEAQ (reference sequence). CDR3: CASSPTPGSSYNEQFF. The CDR3 region has the DNA TGTGCCAGCAGCCCCACCCCGGGGAGCTCCTACAATGAGCAGTTCTTC.

V usage is TRBV28 and J usage is TRBJ1-2; 9 bases line up with TRBD1. Germline-derived CDR1 and CDR2 are MDHEN and SYDVKM. With 1 base clipped from V and 8 bases from J, the junction kept 11 bases outside the gene matches. There are 16 residues in the CDR3. CDR3 nucleotides: TGTGCCAGCAGTTTATATATGGGACAGGGAACGGACGGCTACACCTTC. Residues: CASSLYMGQGTDGYTF.

The chain links TRBV5-4 to TRBJ1-2; 12 bases map to TRBD1. Germline CDR1 is SGHNT and CDR2 is YYREEE (reference sequence). This CDR3 has 17 amino acids. Trimming at V came to 3 bases and at J to 2 bases, leaving 8 bases not matched to a gene. The chain's CDR3 is CASSSRGTGGANYGYTF. In DNA, the CDR3 is TGTGCCAGCAGCTCGAGGGGGACAGGGGGCGCGAACTATGGCTACACCTTC. Variable domain in full (rest from reference TRBV5-4 and TRBJ1-2): ETGVTQSPTHLIKTRGQQVTLRCSSQSGHNTVSWYQQALGQGPQFIFQYYREEENGRGNFPPRFSGLQFPNYSSELNVNALELDDSALYLCASSSRGTGGANYGYTFGSGTRLTVV.

Turning to this clone: The junction and the germline gene differ at one end; a read error may be behind it. This chain connects TRBV7-7 to TRBJ2-1; D not certain. Germline-derived CDR1 and CDR2 are SSHAT and FNYEAQ (reference sequence). The CDR3 has 13 amino acids. The CDR3 sequence: CASSLAPYNEQFF. CDR3 coding DNA: TGTGCTAGCAGCTTAGCCCCGTACAATGAGCAGTTCTTC.

V is TRBV7-6 and J is TRBJ2-3; 8 bases line up with TRBD2. CDR1 is SGHVS and CDR2 is FNYEAQ in the germline V gene. The CDR3 loop spans 15 amino acids. The ends lost 3 bases at V and 3 bases at J; junction bases unmatched: 5. The DNA of the CDR3 is TGTGCCAGCAGCTTTAGCGGGAAAATGACAGATACGCAGTATTTT. Protein product: CASSFSGKMTDTQYF.

As concerns this clone: Other DNA variants within this sample encode the same CDR3. The genes are TRBV18 and TRBJ1-4; possibly TRBD1 for D (5 bases). Germline CDR1 and CDR2: KGHSH and LQKENI. The length of the CDR3 is 12 residues. V was trimmed by 1 base and J by 8 bases, leaving 5 bases between them. The CDR3 sequence is CASSPRGEKLFF. The CDR3 DNA follows: TGTGCCAGCTCACCACGGGGCGAAAAACTGTTTTTT. Full variable domain (rest looked up from reference TRBV18 and TRBJ1-4): NAGVMQNPRHLVRRRGQEARLRCSPMKGHSHVYWYRQLPEEGLKFMVYLQKENIIDESGMPKERFSAEFPKEGPSILRIQQVVRGDSAAYFCASSPRGEKLFFGSGTQLSVL.

The J gene is TRBJ2-1, the V gene TRBV7-9, with D perhaps TRBD2 (5 bases). The V gene's germline CDR1 is SEHNR and CDR2 FQNEAQ (reference sequence). The CDR3 spans 15 residues. Trimming stripped 2 bases from V and 2 bases from J, with 10 bases between. The CDR3 DNA sequence: TGTGCCAGCAGCTTAACGGGGAGAACCTACAATGAGCAGTTCTTC. Translation gives CASSLTGRTYNEQFF.

The CDR3: CASSFGHSHEQFF. The CDR3 coding sequence is TGTGCCAGCAGCTTTGGGCATTCCCATGAGCAGTTCTTC. The V and J genes are TRBV7-9 and TRBJ2-1; D uncertain. Germline values: CDR1 SEHNR, CDR2 FQNEAQ (reference sequence). Trimming removed 3 bases from V and 8 bases from J, with 11 bases in between. The CDR3 extends over 13 amino acids. Filled out from reference TRBV7-9 and TRBJ2-1, the complete variable domain reads DTGVSQNPRHKITKRGQNVTFRCDPISEHNRLYWYRQTLGQGPEFLTYFQNEAQLEKSRLLSDRFSAERPKGSFSTLEIQRTEQGDSAMYLCASSFGHSHEQFFGPGTRLTVL.

V and J are TRBV5-1 and TRBJ1-2; possible D gene TRBD1, 5 bases. Trimming removed 3 bases at V and 7 bases at J, with 13 bases between. The CDR3 has 13 amino acids. CDR1 and CDR2 from the germline V gene are SGHRS and YFSETQ. The CDR3 nucleotides read TGCGCCAGCAGCTCTCCTGCGGGGGTTGGCTACACCTTC. It encodes CASSSPAGVGYTF. The variable domain in full, with the rest retrieved from reference TRBV5-1 and TRBJ1-2, is KAGVTQTPRYLIKTRGQQVTLSCSPISGHRSVSWYQQTPGQGLQFLFEYFSETQRNKGNFPGRFSGRQFSNSRSEMNVSTLELGDSALYLCASSSPAGVGYTFGSGTRLTVV.

The V call is TRBV7-2, the J call TRBJ2-3; TRBD2 agrees at 11 bases. The V gene's germline CDR1 is SGHTA and CDR2 FQGNSA. V was clipped by 5 bases and J by 0 bases; unmatched bases: 4. The length of the CDR3 is 16 residues. In nucleotides, the CDR3 is TGTGCCAGCAGCACCCGACTAGCGGGGAGCACAGATACGCAGTATTTT. This gives the protein CASSTRLAGSTDTQYF.

The V and J genes are TRBV4-1 and TRBJ2-7; 8 bases match TRBD2. The V and J ends lost 3 bases and 5 bases, in that order; junction bases with no gene match: 9. Per germline, CDR1 MGHRA and CDR2 YSYEKL. The CDR3 loop spans 15 amino acids. In DNA form, the CDR3 reads TGCGCCAGCAGCCACGGGGGGGGGACGGGCCACGAGCAGTACTTC. It translates to CASSHGGGTGHEQYF.

The chain combines TRBV5-1 with TRBJ2-7; the match to TRBD2 covers 8 bases. The CDR3 is 15 residues long. V dropped 1 base and J dropped 2; count of bases not matched to a gene: 5. Germline CDR1 SGHRS, CDR2 YFSETQ. The CDR3 coding sequence is TGCGCCAGCAGCTTGATTAGTAGCGGGACCTACGAGCAGTACTTC. This gives the protein CASSLISSGTYEQYF.

The gene calls are TRBV4-2 and TRBJ1-1, with a weak D call TRBD1 (6 bases). Germline V lookup: CDR1 LGHNA, CDR2 YNFKEQ. The CDR3 is 14 amino acids. Trimming pared 3 bases from V and 8 bases from J, leaving 16 bases between. The CDR3: CASSHELQGPEAFF. In DNA form, the CDR3 reads TGTGCCAGCAGCCACGAACTTCAGGGGCCCGAAGCTTTCTTT.

The sample holds a few counts of this clone. The chain uses TRBV7-3 and TRBJ2-1; 8 nucleotides agree with TRBD2. After removal of 1 base from V and 2 bases from J, the junction contained 4 bases not matched to a gene. The germline V gene encodes CDR1 SGHTA and CDR2 FQGTGA. The CDR3 has 16 amino acids. The DNA for the CDR3 is TGTGCCAGCAGCTTAAACGTCGGGAGGGCCTACAATGAGCAGTTCTTC. Protein sequence: CASSLNVGRAYNEQFF.

The chain employs TRBV5-4 and TRBJ2-5, with TRBD2 matching 8 bases. This CDR3 is built from 14 residues. Germline loops: CDR1 SGHNT, CDR2 YYREEE (reference sequence). V was clipped by 5 bases and J by 1 base; unmatched bases: 4. In DNA form, the CDR3 reads TGTGCCAGCAGTTTAAGCGGGGGCCAAGAGACCCAGTACTTC. It specifies CASSLSGGQETQYF.